These 21 T cell receptor beta chains share one sample of origin, sequenced in a study of shared clonotypes between healthy human individuals. The protocol was immunoSEQ multiplex PCR, while the TCRdb copy is restricted to in-frame clones and leaves out a portion. The repertoire holds roughly 550,000 clones, around 95% seen once, with roughly 0.1% in the top ten. Selected positively for CCR7 and CD45RO-negative, naive CD8 cells excluded terminally differentiated effector memory CD45RA+ cells. Sequencing used naive CD8+ T cells sorted from blood. The receptors shown here come from a woman aged 25 to 39 in good health.

V gene TRBV10-3 combines with J gene TRBJ2-2; TRBD2 agrees at 11 bases. The CDR3 consists of 15 residues. The V and J ends lost 10 bases and 8 bases, in that order; junction bases with no gene match: 12. From germline, CDR1 is ENHRY and CDR2 SYGVKD. CDR3 nucleotide sequence: TGTGCCACCACGACTAGCGGGAACCTTGGTGGGGAGCTGTTTTTT. Translation gives CATTTSGNLGGELFF.

The V call is TRBV29-1, the J call TRBJ2-2; either TRBD1 or TRBD2 may fit D (5 bases each). Germline V gene data show CDR1 as SQVTM and CDR2 as ANQGSEA. There are 13 residues in the CDR3. Trimming pared 7 bases from V and 0 bases from J, leaving 9 bases between. CDR3 sequence reads: CSGEGPNTGELFF. Written as DNA, the CDR3 is TGCAGCGGTGAGGGGCCGAACACCGGGGAGCTGTTTTTT.

The rearrangement joins TRBV6-1 to TRBJ2-3; D remains unclear. Trimming took off 0 bases at V and 0 bases at J, with 16 bases between the two ends. The germline gives CDR1 MNHNS, CDR2 SASEGT. The CDR3 is 18 amino acids. This chain's CDR3 is CASSEALMVFPSTDTQYF. CDR3 DNA sequence: TGTGCCAGCAGTGAAGCGCTGATGGTGTTTCCTAGCACAGATACGCAGTATTTT.

This clone turned up a few times. The chain couples TRBV6-5 to TRBJ2-7; perhaps D is TRBD1 or TRBD2 (5 bases each). In germline, CDR1 is MNHEY, CDR2 SVGAGI. CDR3 length: 13 amino acids. Trimming pared 0 bases from V and 6 bases from J, leaving 9 bases between. The CDR3 spells CASSYSPGTEQYF. CDR3 bases: TGTGCCAGCAGTTACTCGCCCGGGACCGAGCAGTACTTC.

The rearrangement links TRBV7-9 to TRBJ2-7, with D uncertain. Germline CDR1 and CDR2: SEHNR and FQNEAQ (reference sequence). V lost 5 bases to trimming and J lost 6 bases, with 8 bases between them. CDR3 size: 11 residues. The CDR3 region has the DNA TGTGCCAGCAGCACAGTCTCCGAGCAGTACTTC. As protein: CASSTVSEQYF.

This clone has only one observation. The chain recombines TRBV2 with TRBJ1-5, with TRBD1 matching 11 bases. The V gene's germline CDR1 is SNHLY and CDR2 FYNNEI. CDR3 length: 17 amino acids. The junction had 12 bases not matched to a gene; V was cut back by 7 bases and J by 4 bases. The CDR3 coding sequence is TGTGCCAGCAAAGGTACCGGGACAGGGGGTGGGAATCAGCCCCAGCATTTT. It codes for CASKGTGTGGGNQPQHF.

This sequence joins TRBV5-6 and TRBJ1-2; tentative D call: TRBD1 (6 bases). Between the trimmed V and J ends, which lost 0 bases and 8 bases, there was a span of 17 bases. Per germline, CDR1 SGHDT and CDR2 YYEEEE. The CDR3 spans 15 residues. CDR3 sequence (DNA): TGTGCCAGCAGCTTGGACGCGGGGGGCCAGGCAGGCTACACCTTC. The encoded protein is CASSLDAGGQAGYTF.

This chain joins TRBV27 and TRBJ2-7; a weak D match, TRBD2 (6 bases). Germline CDR1 is MNHEY and CDR2 is SMNVEV (reference sequence). The CDR3 consists of 17 residues. The ends were cut back, 5 bases at V and 2 bases at J, with 22 bases in the middle. In nucleotides, the CDR3 is TGTGCCAGCAGTCATGGGACTCCGTCAAGGGAACCCTACGAGCAGTACTTC. Translating it yields CASSHGTPSREPYEQYF.

The rearrangement joins TRBV7-9 to TRBJ2-7; D is unresolved. Trimming left V 0 bases short and J 1 base short, with 7 bases between. The CDR3 extends over 14 amino acids. Germline CDR1 is SEHNR and CDR2 is FQNEAQ (reference sequence). CDR3 bases: TGTGCCAGCAGCTTAGCTGCCCGGTCCTACGAGCAGTACTTC. Encoded protein: CASSLAARSYEQYF. The whole variable domain, remainder taken from reference TRBV7-9 and TRBJ2-7, is DTGVSQNPRHKITKRGQNVTFRCDPISEHNRLYWYRQTLGQGPEFLTYFQNEAQLEKSRLLSDRFSAERPKGSFSTLEIQRTEQGDSAMYLCASSLAARSYEQYFGPGTRLTVT.

The chain is built from TRBV15 and TRBJ2-2; TRBD1 aligns across 7 bases. This CDR3 is 16 amino acids long. The trim removed 4 bases at V and 2 bases at J, leaving 7 bases unmatched. Looked up from germline, CDR1 is LNHNV and CDR2 is YYDKDF (reference sequence). Here the CDR3 DNA reads TGTGCCACCAGCAAGTCTGGGACAGCAAACACCGGGGAGCTGTTTTTT. Its protein product is CATSKSGTANTGELFF.

This clone occurred once. V usage is TRBV19 and J usage is TRBJ2-3, with 8 bases aligning to TRBD2. CDR3 size: 17 residues. Germline assignment: CDR1 LNHDA and CDR2 SQIVND (reference sequence). V lost 3 bases, J lost 0 bases, and 8 bases stayed unmatched. Here the CDR3 DNA reads TGTGCCAGTAGTATCCGGCGGGAGGTCGCTAGCACAGATACGCAGTATTTT. Translating gives CASSIRREVASTDTQYF.

Remarks on this clone: The junction does not match germline at one end; this may be a read error. The genes are TRBV29-1 and TRBJ2-7, with a weak D call TRBD1 (6 bases). The germline V gene encodes CDR1 SQVTM and CDR2 ANQGSEA. The CDR3 is 9 residues long. In DNA form, the CDR3 reads TGCAGCGTTGAACCGGGACACCTTTTC. Translation gives CSVEPGHLF.

The gene calls are TRBV19 and TRBJ1-5, with D uncertain. V was cut by 6 bases and J by 3 bases, with 15 bases left in between. The CDR3 has 15 residues. Germline values: CDR1 LNHDA, CDR2 SQIVND (reference sequence). CDR3 bases: TGTGCCAGTAGGAGAGATCAGGATACCAATCAGCCCCAGCATTTT. Translation gives CASRRDQDTNQPQHF.

This chain joins TRBV28 and TRBJ2-1, with D uncertain. Between the trimmed V and J ends, which lost 6 bases and 4 bases, there was a span of 10 bases. The CDR3 contains 13 residues. Germline V lookup: CDR1 MDHEN, CDR2 SYDVKM. The CDR3 DNA is TGTGCCAGCAGCCCCGACCAGTACAATGAGCAGTTCTTC. Translated, it gives CASSPDQYNEQFF.

For this clone: At the DNA level, this CDR3 is encoded by other sequences in the same sample as well. This chain connects TRBV4-2 to TRBJ2-7; no reliable D call. From germline, CDR1 is LGHNA and CDR2 YNFKEQ. V was shortened by 0 bases and J by 0 bases, with 0 bases between the two germline ends. The CDR3 totals 12 residues. In nucleotides, the CDR3 is TGTGCCAGCAGCCAAGACTCCTACGAGCAGTACTTC. Translation: CASSQDSYEQYF.

This clone has just one count. This rearrangement joins TRBV29-1 to TRBJ1-2; the D is unclear. Germline lookup yields CDR1 SQVTM and CDR2 ANQGSEA. CDR3 length: 15 residues. V shed 3 bases and J shed 8 bases, with 22 bases lying between them. CDR3 in amino acids: CSVELFVAGPKGYTF. DNA of the CDR3: TGCAGCGTTGAGCTCTTTGTCGCAGGTCCCAAGGGCTACACCTTC.

The CDR3 here is CASSLLGHEQFF. The DNA of the CDR3 is TGTGCCAGCAGCTTGTTGGGCCATGAGCAGTTCTTC. V is TRBV5-6 and J is TRBJ2-1; D remains unclear. The germline gives CDR1 SGHDT, CDR2 YYEEEE. This CDR3 has 12 amino acids. V dropped 1 base and J dropped 8 bases, with 7 bases sitting between them.

The V and J genes are TRBV28 and TRBJ2-7, with D uncertain. The CDR3 consists of 11 residues. Looked up from germline, CDR1 is MDHEN and CDR2 is SYDVKM. V was shortened by 3 bases and J by 6 bases, with 6 bases between the two germline ends. The CDR3 DNA reads as TGTGCCAGCAGTTTTCTTACCGAGCAGTACTTC. Translated, it gives CASSFLTEQYF.

J is TRBJ1-1 and V is TRBV28, with 7 bases lining up with TRBD1. This CDR3 is built from 15 residues. Unmatched junction bases numbered 11, after V lost 5 bases and J lost 5 bases. Germline CDR1 is MDHEN and CDR2 is SYDVKM. CDR3 protein: CASSQQAGGDTEAFF. The CDR3 DNA sequence: TGTGCCAGCAGTCAGCAGGCAGGGGGTGATACTGAAGCTTTCTTT.

This clone appeared once. This rearrangement joins TRBV27 to TRBJ2-1; the match to TRBD1 covers 9 bases. The germline gives CDR1 MNHEY, CDR2 SMNVEV (reference sequence). Trimming cost V 4 bases and J 4 bases; bases outside gene matches: 5. The CDR3 contains 15 residues. CDR3 amino acids: CASSSGTGLYNEQFF. CDR3 coding DNA: TGTGCCAGCAGTTCCGGGACAGGGCTATACAATGAGCAGTTCTTC.

The chain uses TRBV6-1 and TRBJ2-7, with D uncertain. The CDR3 covers 13 residues. CDR1 is MNHNS, CDR2 SASEGT, per germline. V was clipped by 7 bases and J by 1 base, with 11 bases between them. The CDR3 nucleotides are TGTGCCAGCAACGGACGTGTGTCCTACGAGCAGTACTTC. Its protein product is CASNGRVSYEQYF.